Shown below are 32 T cell receptor beta chains from a single sample sequenced in a study of Ad26.COV2.S vaccination and SARS-CoV-2 variants. Sample treatment: some 20 received Ad26.COV2.S at low or high dose, single or two shots; about 5 received placebo; per-sample allocation not given. Material that was analyzed had been drawn on day 63 after the first vaccine or placebo injection. The assay was immunoSEQ multiplex PCR, and TCRdb's table has in-frame clones only and misses some. This repertoire shows about 350,000 clones, around nine tenths found once; its top ten account for around 10%. Sample: peripheral blood, taken in a trial of Ad26.COV2.S vaccine versus placebo. All receptors derive from a person between 18 and 65 years old who received the Ad26.COV2.S COVID-19 vaccine or a placebo.

In its sample, this clone was seen once. The rearrangement uses TRBV21-1 and TRBJ1-3; TRBD1 is the table's D call, not checked against the DNA. TRBV21-1 represents a pseudogene. CDR3 length equals 15 residues. The CDR3 loop reads CASIKGHVSGNTIYF. In DNA, the CDR3 is TGTGCCAGCATAAAGGGACATGTCTCTGGAAACACCATATATTTT.

The V gene is TRBV28, the J gene TRBJ2-7; D not certain. This CDR3 region has 14 residues. Germline lookup yields CDR1 MDHEN and CDR2 SYDVKM. V was clipped by 11 bases and J by 1 base, with 18 bases between them. CDR3 protein: CASHRPVESYEQYF. CDR3 sequence (DNA): TGTGCCTCTCACCGACCAGTGGAGTCCTACGAGCAGTACTTC.

The sample holds one count of this clone. This chain links TRBV11-2 with TRBJ2-3; D unclear. Looked up from germline, CDR1 is SGHAT and CDR2 is FQNNGV. V shed 4 bases and J shed 6 bases, with 8 bases lying between them. There are 12 residues in the CDR3. The CDR3 spells CASSSVGDTQYF. Here the CDR3 DNA reads TGTGCCAGCAGCTCAGTGGGGGATACGCAGTATTTT.

V usage is TRBV6-2 or TRBV6-3 and J usage is TRBJ1-5; D remains unclear. This CDR3 has 15 amino acids. Trimming cost V 2 bases and J 2 bases, with 10 bases left between them. Per germline, CDR1 MNHEY and CDR2 SVGEGT. The CDR3 coding sequence is TGTGCCAGCAGTTACGAGGTAAGGGGCAATCAGCCCCAGCATTTT. Amino acids: CASSYEVRGNQPQHF.

This clone was counted only a few times. V usage is TRBV9 and J usage is TRBJ1-3; tentative D call: TRBD1 (6 bases). Germline loops: CDR1 SGDLS, CDR2 YYNGEE. The CDR3 consists of 14 residues. V was shortened by 4 bases and J by 2 bases, with 10 bases between the two germline ends. The CDR3, as DNA: TGTGCCAGCAGCCCCGGGACAACTGGAAACACCATATATTTT. Translating it yields CASSPGTTGNTIYF.

This clone has only a few counts. The rearrangement joins TRBV9 to TRBJ2-3; D gene uncertain. Per germline, CDR1 SGDLS and CDR2 YYNGEE. There are 13 residues in the CDR3. V was pared by 0 bases and J by 2 bases, with 4 bases between. CDR3 sequence: CASSVGPTDTQYF. The CDR3 DNA sequence: TGTGCCAGCAGCGTAGGACCCACAGATACGCAGTATTTT.

V and J are TRBV4-2 and TRBJ2-7; TRBD2 aligns across 9 bases. Germline CDR1 and CDR2: LGHNA and YNFKEQ. The CDR3 runs to 14 residues. Germline trimming cut 5 bases from V and 7 bases from J; bases unmatched to any gene: 9. In nucleotides, the CDR3 is TGTGCCAGCAGCTACCCTAGCGGGACGGGGGAGCAGTACTTC. This sequence encodes CASSYPSGTGEQYF.

The CDR3 coding sequence is TGTGCCAGCAGTGTCTCGTGGACAGCGGATTCCTACGAGCAGTACTTC. Translating gives CASSVSWTADSYEQYF. The V and J genes are TRBV6-4 and TRBJ2-7; a possible D gene is TRBD1 (6 bases). V was pared by 4 bases and J by 1 base, with 17 bases between. The CDR3 is 16 amino acids. CDR1 and CDR2 (germline): MRHNA, SNTAGT.

J is TRBJ1-4 and V is TRBV19, with TRBD1 matching 7 bases. Germline V gene sequence: CDR1 LNHDA, CDR2 SQIVND (reference sequence). The CDR3 length is 14 residues. Losses at the gene ends were 5 bases for V and 8 bases for J; bases not matched to a gene: 8. CDR3 DNA: TGTGCCAGTAGTGTTACAGGGGCGGGCGAAAAACTGTTTTTT. Protein sequence: CASSVTGAGEKLFF.

The chain uses TRBV28 and TRBJ1-1, with D unclear. Germline-derived CDR1 and CDR2 are MDHEN and SYDVKM. The CDR3 has 13 residues. Trimming took off 4 bases at V and 0 bases at J, with 6 bases between the two ends. The CDR3 DNA reads as TGTGCCAGCAGTTCCTCAGTGAACACTGAAGCTTTCTTT. It translates to CASSSSVNTEAFF.

The rearrangement links TRBV28 to TRBJ2-2; no firm D call. The CDR3 spans 12 residues. Germline loops: CDR1 MDHEN, CDR2 SYDVKM. V dropped 10 bases and J dropped 0 bases, with 6 bases sitting between them. CDR3 sequence: CAIASNTGELFF. Here the CDR3 DNA reads TGTGCCATCGCCTCGAACACCGGGGAGCTGTTTTTT.

J is TRBJ2-2 and V is TRBV7-9, with unresolved D. The germline V gene has CDR1 SEHNR and CDR2 FQNEAQ (reference sequence). Trimming left V 3 bases short and J 0 bases short, with 5 bases between. There are 14 residues in the CDR3. The CDR3 loop reads CASSFQPNTGELFF. CDR3 nucleotides: TGTGCCAGCAGCTTTCAGCCGAACACCGGGGAGCTGTTTTTT.

Turning to this clone: Other DNA sequences in this specimen translate into the identical CDR3. V usage is TRBV6-4 and J usage is TRBJ1-1, with D perhaps matching TRBD1 (5 bases). V was clipped by 4 bases and J by 0 bases, with 6 bases between them. Per the germline V gene, CDR1 is MRHNA and CDR2 is SNTAGT. The CDR3 consists of 13 residues. The CDR3: CASSVGVNTEAFF. CDR3 in DNA: TGTGCCAGCAGTGTAGGGGTGAACACTGAAGCTTTCTTT.

The chain is built from TRBV10-2 and TRBJ2-3, with D perhaps matching TRBD2 (5 bases). Germline lookup yields CDR1 WSHSY and CDR2 SAAADI. The CDR3 sequence is 13 residues long. V lost 3 bases and J lost 7, with 11 bases in between. The DNA for the CDR3 is TGCGCCAGCAGTGATAATGGACTTTATACGCAGTATTTT. Translated, it gives CASSDNGLYTQYF.

The rearrangement uses TRBV6-5 and TRBJ1-5; 7 bases align to TRBD1. This CDR3 has 14 amino acids. CDR1 and CDR2 (germline): MNHEY, SVGAGI. V lost 5 bases and J lost 5; bases outside the gene matches: 6. The DNA for the CDR3 is TGTGCCAGCAGTAGGGACAGATTTTATCAGCCCCAGCATTTT. This gives the protein CASSRDRFYQPQHF.

The chain employs TRBV18 and TRBJ1-1; maybe TRBD1 (5 bases). Trimming took 4 bases from V and 3 from J, leaving 12 bases between them. The CDR3 sequence is 14 residues long. Germline lookup yields CDR1 KGHSH and CDR2 LQKENI. In nucleotides, the CDR3 is TGTGCCAGCTCACGCGGGGGTGGTGACACTGAAGCTTTCTTT. Amino acids: CASSRGGGDTEAFF.

V and J are TRBV27 and TRBJ1-3, with 9 positions matching TRBD1. With 5 bases clipped from V and 8 bases from J, the junction kept 10 bases outside the gene matches. Per the germline V gene, CDR1 is MNHEY and CDR2 is SMNVEV (reference sequence). This CDR3 has 15 residues. The CDR3 coding sequence is TGTGCCAGCAGTCCGGCTGCGACAGGGGGGGACACCATATATTTT. Translation gives CASSPAATGGDTIYF.

The table lists this clone with a few counts. V and J are TRBV24-1 and TRBJ2-3; weak D call: TRBD2 (5 bases). CDR1 and CDR2 from the germline V gene are KGHDR and SFDVKD. The CDR3 sequence is 15 residues long. V lost 1 base and J lost 3, with 10 bases in between. The CDR3 coding sequence is TGTGCCACCAGTGATTTAGGGTCGGGGACAGATACGCAGTATTTT. It encodes CATSDLGSGTDTQYF.

A word on this clone: One junction end does not reproduce the germline sequence, and a read error may be involved. The chain uses TRBV7-7 and TRBJ2-5; D may be TRBD2 (5 bases). Germline lookup yields CDR1 SSHAT and CDR2 FNYEAQ (reference sequence). There are 15 residues in the CDR3. The CDR3 spells CASSLGLGYGETQYF. CDR3 nucleotides: TGTGCTAGCAGCTTAGGACTTGGGTACGGAGAGACCCAGTACTTC.

V and J are TRBV10-3 and TRBJ2-1; 14 bases fit TRBD2. Germline V gene lookup returns CDR1 ENHRY and CDR2 SYGVKD. V lost 5 bases to trimming and J lost 5 bases; unmatched junction nucleotides: 14. The CDR3 is 19 amino acids. CDR3 sequence: CAISIRTSGRSIHNNEQFF. Here the CDR3 DNA reads TGTGCCATCAGTATACGGACTAGCGGGAGGTCCATCCATAACAATGAGCAGTTCTTC.

The rearrangement uses TRBV12-3 or TRBV12-4 and TRBJ2-1, with D hard to call. Trimming took 3 bases from V and 2 from J, leaving 5 bases between them. The CDR3 is 13 amino acids. The CDR3: CASSFSTYNEQFF. The CDR3 DNA follows: TGTGCCAGCAGTTTTAGTACCTACAATGAGCAGTTCTTC.

V usage is TRBV3-1 (or the pseudogene TRBV3-2) and J usage is TRBJ1-3; D gene uncertain. Germline values: CDR1 LGHDT, CDR2 YNNKEL (reference sequence). The V gene lost 4 bases and the J gene lost 1 base, with 11 bases spanning the gap. This CDR3 region has 15 residues. The CDR3 nucleotides read TGTGCCAGCAGCCGCGGGCCGGCGTCTGGAAACACCATATATTTT. The encoded protein is CASSRGPASGNTIYF.

This clone appeared a few times. The rearrangement uses TRBV27 and TRBJ1-6, with a tentative D call TRBD1 (5 bases). V was pared by 2 bases and J by 1 base, with 12 bases between. The germline gives CDR1 MNHEY, CDR2 SMNVEV (reference sequence). The CDR3 has 17 amino acids. The CDR3 protein is CASSLRGVGSYNSPLHF. CDR3 DNA sequence: TGTGCCAGCAGTTTAAGAGGGGTCGGGTCCTATAATTCACCCCTCCACTTT.

The chain employs TRBV5-1 and TRBJ1-6; unclear D gene. The V gene lost 4 bases and the J gene lost 5 bases, with 13 bases spanning the gap. The CDR3 contains 15 residues. Germline V gene lookup returns CDR1 SGHRS and CDR2 YFSETQ. The CDR3 loop is CASSRSEVDNSPLHF. CDR3 DNA: TGCGCCAGCAGCCGGAGTGAGGTGGATAATTCACCCCTCCACTTT.

This clone was detected only a few times. The chain has TRBV19 and TRBJ2-1; D is undetermined. The CDR3 sequence is 12 residues long. The V and J ends lost 6 bases and 8 bases respectively, with 11 bases between them. Per germline, CDR1 LNHDA and CDR2 SQIVND (reference sequence). CDR3 region: CASSLRWDEQFF. The CDR3 nucleotides read TGTGCCAGTAGCCTCCGCTGGGATGAGCAGTTCTTC.

V usage is TRBV12-2 and J usage is TRBJ2-2; TRBD2 is the table's D call and was not checked against the DNA. TRBV12-2 is recorded as a pseudogene. The length of the CDR3 is 20 residues. The CDR3 DNA sequence: TGTGCAAGTCGCTTAGCCCCCGGACTAGCGGGGGGGCCCTACACCGGGGAGCTGTTTTTT. It specifies CASRLAPGLAGGPYTGELFF.

The table lists this clone with a count of one. This chain connects TRBV24-1 to TRBJ2-1; TRBD1 agrees at 7 bases. V gave up 3 bases and J gave up 3 bases; unmatched junction bases: 7. The CDR3 is 16 amino acids. In germline, CDR1 is KGHDR, CDR2 SFDVKD. The CDR3 DNA is TGTGCCACCAGTGATCCCGGGACAGATTTCTACAATGAGCAGTTCTTC. The encoded protein is CATSDPGTDFYNEQFF.

This chain links TRBV27 with TRBJ2-7; unclear D gene. The CDR3 totals 10 residues. CDR1 and CDR2 (germline): MNHEY, SMNVEV (reference sequence). Trimming stripped 5 bases from V and 4 bases from J, with 3 bases between. CDR3 in DNA: TGTGCCAGCAGTCTATACGAGCAGTACTTC. This gives the protein CASSLYEQYF.

CDR3 sequence reads: CASSSAPAANEKLFF. CDR3 DNA sequence: TGTGCCAGCAGCTCAGCCCCGGCAGCTAATGAAAAACTGTTTTTT. The chain combines TRBV7-2 with TRBJ1-4, with no clear D. The CDR3 has 15 amino acids. V gave up 4 bases and J gave up 3 bases, with 12 bases separating them. CDR1 is SGHTA, CDR2 FQGNSA, per germline.

The chain recombines TRBV28 with TRBJ2-7, with 7 bases aligning to TRBD1. Germline V gives CDR1 MDHEN, CDR2 SYDVKM. The CDR3 runs 13 residues. V trimming: 5 bases; J trimming: 9 bases; junction bases outside the gene matches: 10. CDR3: CASSGRDRGGQYF. CDR3 nucleotide sequence: TGTGCCAGCAGTGGCCGGGACAGAGGTGGGCAGTACTTC.

The chain employs TRBV28 and TRBJ2-7, with 8 nucleotides matching TRBD1. After removal of 2 bases from V and 2 bases from J, the junction contained 5 bases not matched to a gene. Germline-derived CDR1 and CDR2 are MDHEN and SYDVKM. The CDR3 length is 15 residues. The CDR3 sequence: CASSLGTGPTYEQYF. CDR3 coding DNA: TGTGCCAGCAGTTTAGGGACAGGTCCTACCTACGAGCAGTACTTC.

Here the CDR3 DNA reads TGTGCCAGCAGACCCGGGGGGGTCCTAATGAACACTGAAGCTTTCTTT. This translates into CASRPGGVLMNTEAFF. This chain joins TRBV28 and TRBJ1-1; possible D gene TRBD1, 5 bases. V lost 6 bases and J lost 0, with 17 bases in between. The CDR3 extends over 16 amino acids. CDR1 is MDHEN and CDR2 is SYDVKM in the germline V gene.